This paragraph reports one T cell receptor beta chain. The antigen is undetermined. Using immunoSEQ multiplex PCR, the repertoire was profiled, and TCRdb retains in-frame clones only, with some absent. In the table there are about 120,000 clones, roughly 87% of which are singletons. The entry originates in a study of T cell responses to AZD1222 COVID-19 vaccine. This CDR3 has 13 amino acids. Trimming removed 7 bases from V and 6 bases from J, with 14 bases in between. The germline V gene has CDR1 LNHDA and CDR2 SQIVND (reference sequence). Findings and limits, study-wide: Without day 14 samples, only post-peak T cell repertoires were studied. Donors in the cohort were predominantly white British and more often female, and clonal diversity was possibly underestimated. Spike-specific TCR breadth rose after two AZD1222 doses, and depth rose as well. Nearly half of unique spike-specific TCRs reportedly avoided B.1.351 and B.1.1.7 mutated regions.

The receptor was isolated from an adult who received the AZD1222 COVID-19 vaccine. V and J are TRBV19 and TRBJ2-3; D is perhaps TRBD1 (5 bases). Sample: peripheral blood, taken 28 days after the second AZD1222 dose. The CDR3 sequence: CASNSQGTDTQYF. CDR3 bases: TGTGCCAGTAATTCCCAGGGTACCGATACGCAGTATTTT. Combining the CDR3 with reference TRBV19 and TRBJ2-3 gives the whole variable domain DGGITQSPKYLFRKEGQNVTLSCEQNLNHDAMYWYRQDPGQGLRLIYYSQIVNDFQKGDIAEGYSVSREKKESFPLTVTSAQKNPTAFYLCASNSQGTDTQYFGPGTRLTVL.